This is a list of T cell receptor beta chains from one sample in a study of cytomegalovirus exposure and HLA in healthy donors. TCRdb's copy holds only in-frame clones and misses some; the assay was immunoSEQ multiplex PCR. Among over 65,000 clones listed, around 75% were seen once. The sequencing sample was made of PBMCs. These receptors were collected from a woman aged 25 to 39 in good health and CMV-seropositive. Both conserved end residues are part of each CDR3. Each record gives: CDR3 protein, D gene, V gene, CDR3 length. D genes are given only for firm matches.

CDR3 protein: CASSSSGGRSTDTQYF
D gene: TRBD1
V gene: TRBV5-1
CDR3 length: 16

CDR3 protein: CASSFQDNQPQHF
D gene: -
V gene: TRBV28
CDR3 length: 13

CDR3 protein: CASSLLGSGQPGGQFF
D gene: -
V gene: TRBV28
CDR3 length: 16

CDR3 protein: CASSHPGLVSETQYF
D gene: TRBD2
V gene: TRBV6-1
CDR3 length: 15

CDR3 protein: CASRDREGQPQHF
D gene: TRBD1
V gene: TRBV2
CDR3 length: 13

CDR3 protein: CASGSAGDTPPKFDEQFF
D gene: TRBD2
V gene: TRBV2
CDR3 length: 18

CDR3 protein: CASSYDRDGYTF
D gene: -
V gene: TRBV6-6
CDR3 length: 12

CDR3 protein: CASSSGTSGPYEQYF
D gene: TRBD2
V gene: TRBV28
CDR3 length: 15

CDR3 protein: CASSYSGLAGEEQYF
D gene: TRBD2
V gene: TRBV6-5
CDR3 length: 15

CDR3 protein: CASSLYPTSGLETQYF
D gene: TRBD2
V gene: TRBV5-4
CDR3 length: 16

CDR3 protein: CASSLIGQGNSPLHF
D gene: TRBD1
V gene: TRBV7-3
CDR3 length: 15

CDR3 protein: CASSTPGTGIYGYTF
D gene: TRBD1
V gene: TRBV27
CDR3 length: 15

CDR3 protein: CATSRTGTGIHYGYTF
D gene: TRBD1
V gene: TRBV15
CDR3 length: 16

CDR3 protein: CASSSGLAGALGTQYF
D gene: TRBD2
V gene: TRBV7-2
CDR3 length: 16

CDR3 protein: CATSRDSFQTQYF
D gene: -
V gene: TRBV15
CDR3 length: 13